This T cell receptor beta chain was recorded in a study of T cell repertoires in cytomegalovirus infection. In germline, CDR1 is LNHDA, CDR2 SQIVND (reference sequence). Deletions cut 5 bases from V and 2 bases from J, with 16 bases between. The CDR3 has 15 amino acids. In TCRdb, the reads were re-called with MiXCR into one record per CDR3 protein. The sample holds just under 550,000 distinct CDR3 sequences, about 26% seen once. The chain couples TRBV19 to TRBJ2-7; no clear D gene. The sequencing sample was made of PBMCs. This TCR derives from a human donor in good health (CMV status not recorded). Some clones in this sample may be carry-over from other donors' samples. The chain's CDR3 is CASSLSASQPYEQYF. The CDR3 bases are TGTGCCAGTAGTCTATCAGCGAGTCAGCCCTACGAGCAGTACTTC.